In this sample, the clone carrying this T cell receptor (beta chain) turned up many times. The data were obtained in a study of T cells in Graves' hyperthyroidism and ophthalmopathy. This CDR3 has 16 residues. Looked up from germline, CDR1 is SGHTA and CDR2 is FQGNSA. Trimming pared 2 bases from V and 8 bases from J, leaving 21 bases between. The source material, RNA transcripts, was used to amplify TCR beta CDR3 regions. The TCR CDR3 was amplified in a first-round RT-PCR using the HTBI primer set. Using its own MiXCR run on the multiplex PCR reads, TCRdb lists one record per CDR3 protein. The data show over 500,000 distinct CDR3 sequences, with roughly 15% seen just once and approximately 15% held by the top ten.

Sequencing input: blood. The chain employs TRBV7-2 and TRBJ1-2; D remains ambiguous. The TCR originated in a young woman with Graves' ophthalmopathy. The CDR3 loop is CASSLRRGGSVKGYTF. The DNA of the CDR3 is TGTGCCAGCAGCTTAAGGCGGGGTGGGTCCGTGAAGGGCTACACCTTC.